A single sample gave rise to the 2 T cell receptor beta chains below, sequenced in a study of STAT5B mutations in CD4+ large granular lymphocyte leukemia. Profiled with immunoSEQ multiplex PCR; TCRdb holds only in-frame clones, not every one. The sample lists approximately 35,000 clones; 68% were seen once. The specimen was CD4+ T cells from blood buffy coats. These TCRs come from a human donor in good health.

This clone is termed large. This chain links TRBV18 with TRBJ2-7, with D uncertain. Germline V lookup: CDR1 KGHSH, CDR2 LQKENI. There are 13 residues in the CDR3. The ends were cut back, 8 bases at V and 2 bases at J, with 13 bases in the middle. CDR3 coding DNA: TGTGCCAGCCCAACCCCGGGCCCCTACGAGCAGTACTTC. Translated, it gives CASPTPGPYEQYF.

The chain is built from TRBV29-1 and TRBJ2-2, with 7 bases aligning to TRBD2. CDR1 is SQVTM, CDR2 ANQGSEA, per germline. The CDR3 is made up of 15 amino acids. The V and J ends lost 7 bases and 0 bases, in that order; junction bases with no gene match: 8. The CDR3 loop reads CSGFFGGTNTGELFF. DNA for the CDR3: TGCAGCGGTTTCTTCGGGGGGACGAACACCGGGGAGCTGTTTTTT.